The 3 T cell receptor beta chains listed next were all sequenced from one sample in a study of CD8 T cells in Susac syndrome. Random hexamers served to reverse transcribe roughly 0.45 to 1 ug RNA. TCRdb reanalysed the immunoSEQ multiplex PCR reads using MiXCR and keeps one entry per CDR3 protein. This sample has over 120,000 distinct CDR3 sequences, with roughly 94% found just once. Sequencing input: CD4+ T cells from PBMCs. The receptors were gathered from a human donor with Susac syndrome.

The rearrangement links TRBV7-2 to TRBJ1-2; D is unresolved. The CDR3 is made up of 13 amino acids. Germline-derived CDR1 and CDR2 are SGHTA and FQGNSA. Trimming took 3 bases from V and 4 from J, leaving 9 bases between them. Written as DNA, the CDR3 is TGTGCCAGCAGCTTGGTGTCTAGCTATGGCTACACCTTC. This encodes CASSLVSSYGYTF.

The chain combines TRBV30 with TRBJ1-2; 9 positions match TRBD1. The junction had 4 bases not matched to a gene; V was cut back by 8 bases and J by 3 bases. CDR3 size: 12 residues. Germline loops: CDR1 GTSNPN, CDR2 SVGIG (reference sequence). CDR3 loop: CALDRGDYGYTF. The CDR3 coding sequence is TGTGCCCTGGACAGGGGTGACTATGGCTACACCTTC.

This chain uses TRBV30 with TRBJ2-7, with TRBD1 matching 7 bases. The germline V gene has CDR1 GTSNPN and CDR2 SVGIG (reference sequence). The CDR3 is made up of 13 amino acids. V lost 3 bases to trimming and J lost 3 bases; unmatched junction nucleotides: 5. CDR3 in DNA: TGTGCCTGGAGGGGGGACAGATACTACGAGCAGTACTTC. Amino acids: CAWRGDRYYEQYF.